This is a list of T cell receptor beta chains from one sample in a study of molecular identifiers for immune sequencing clone quantification. TCRdb used MiXCR to reprocess the PCR reads, holding one entry per CDR3 protein. The sample lists 250,000 to 350,000 distinct CDR3 sequences; about 20% were seen once. The source material was naive CD8+ T cells from blood, with Jurkat cell RNA spiked in. The receptors come from a human donor in good health. Some libraries in this study had Jurkat cell RNA spiked in. Both conserved end residues are part of each CDR3. The order of the fields is clone size, V gene, J gene, D gene, CDR3 protein, CDR3 DNA. A D gene is named only where the DNA matches it firmly. Clone sizes are given selectively: once, few, many, or a class where the clone is expanded.

clone size: many
V gene: TRBV29-1
J gene: TRBJ1-2
D gene: TRBD1
CDR3 protein: CSVSITGGNYGYTF
CDR3 DNA: TGCAGCGTGTCTATCACAGGGGGAAACTATGGCTACACCTTC

clone size: many
V gene: TRBV20-1
J gene: TRBJ2-3
D gene: NA
CDR3 protein: CSARAMLGRADTQYF
CDR3 DNA: TGCAGTGCTAGGGCGATGTTAGGGAGAGCAGATACGCAGTATTTT

clone size: many
V gene: TRBV27
J gene: TRBJ1-2
D gene: NA
CDR3 protein: CASSPDSYSRGWYGYTF
CDR3 DNA: TGTGCCAGCAGTCCCGATAGTTATAGCAGGGGCTGGTATGGCTACACCTTC

clone size: few
V gene: TRBV11-2
J gene: TRBJ2-3
D gene: TRBD1
CDR3 protein: CASSLGSYRGQTDTQYF
CDR3 DNA: TGTGCCAGCAGCTTAGGCTCGTACAGGGGGCAAACAGATACGCAGTATTTT

clone size: many
V gene: TRBV29-1
J gene: TRBJ2-3
D gene: NA
CDR3 protein: CSTRTEITDTQYF
CDR3 DNA: TGCAGCACGAGGACAGAGATCACAGATACGCAGTATTTT

clone size: NA
V gene: TRBV2
J gene: TRBJ2-7
D gene: NA
CDR3 protein: CASSEGPGEAYEQYF
CDR3 DNA: TGTGCCAGCAGTGAAGGGCCAGGGGAGGCCTACGAGCAGTACTTC

clone size: many
V gene: TRBV7-9
J gene: TRBJ2-5
D gene: NA
CDR3 protein: CASSLGGAKTQYF
CDR3 DNA: TGTGCCAGCAGCTTGGGGGGCGCGAAGACCCAGTACTTC

clone size: NA
V gene: TRBV4-3
J gene: TRBJ2-7
D gene: TRBD2
CDR3 protein: CASSQDLLSGKVSYEQYF
CDR3 DNA: TGCGCCAGCAGCCAAGATCTTCTTAGCGGGAAGGTTTCCTACGAGCAGTACTTC

clone size: many
V gene: TRBV7-9
J gene: TRBJ1-1
D gene: NA
CDR3 protein: CASSLAGAGLNTEAFF
CDR3 DNA: TGTGCCAGCAGCTTAGCGGGGGCAGGGTTGAACACTGAAGCTTTCTTT

clone size: few
V gene: TRBV9
J gene: TRBJ2-7
D gene: NA
CDR3 protein: CASSVKGGPSYEQYF
CDR3 DNA: TGTGCCAGCAGCGTAAAGGGCGGGCCATCCTACGAGCAGTACTTC

clone size: many
V gene: TRBV23-1
J gene: TRBJ2-5
D gene: TRBD1
CDR3 protein: CASSPTGQDRCDVQETQYF
CDR3 DNA: TGCGCCAGCAGCCCGACGGGACAGGATCGATGCGACGTTCAAGAGACCCAGTACTTC

clone size: many
V gene: TRBV29-1
J gene: TRBJ1-1
D gene: TRBD1
CDR3 protein: CSVVQGDYTEAFF
CDR3 DNA: TGCAGCGTTGTACAGGGGGATTACACTGAAGCTTTCTTT

clone size: NA
V gene: TRBV12-3/TRBV12-4
J gene: TRBJ2-5
D gene: NA
CDR3 protein: CASSFWPDQETQYF
CDR3 DNA: TGTGCCAGCAGTTTTTGGCCCGATCAAGAGACCCAGTACTTC

clone size: many
V gene: TRBV4-3
J gene: TRBJ2-2
D gene: TRBD1
CDR3 protein: CASSQDLLQGLNTGELFF
CDR3 DNA: TGCGCCAGCAGCCAAGATTTACTACAGGGGCTGAACACCGGGGAGCTGTTTTTT

clone size: NA
V gene: TRBV6-2/TRBV6-3
J gene: TRBJ2-5
D gene: NA
CDR3 protein: CASGPGGQETQYF
CDR3 DNA: TGTGCCAGCGGCCCCGGGGGCCAAGAGACCCAGTACTTC

clone size: many
V gene: TRBV29-1
J gene: TRBJ2-7
D gene: TRBD1
CDR3 protein: CSVVGQGAVEQYF
CDR3 DNA: TGCAGCGTTGTTGGACAGGGGGCGGTTGAGCAGTACTTC